The clone carrying this TCR beta chain showed up just a few times. TCRdb redid the calling of the 5' RACE reads with MiXCR, one entry per CDR3 protein. The sample shows about 470,000 distinct CDR3 sequences, more than 20% of them seen only once. The sample is drawn from a study of T-cell memory formation after mild COVID-19. V gave up 7 bases and J gave up 4 bases; unmatched junction bases: 11. Germline lookup yields CDR1 MNHEY and CDR2 SVGAGI. CDR3 length: 15 residues. This sequence originates from an adult woman who had mild COVID-19 (a few samples of this study predate the infection). Cell type and time point are not known. The gene calls are TRBV6-5 and TRBJ1-2; 8 bases are a match to TRBD1. The specimen sequenced was PBMCs or a T cell subset sorted from them (not recorded which). In nucleotides, the CDR3 is TGTGCCAGCACAAGACGGACAGGGTCCAGCTATGGCTACACCTTC. Residues: CASTRRTGSSYGYTF.